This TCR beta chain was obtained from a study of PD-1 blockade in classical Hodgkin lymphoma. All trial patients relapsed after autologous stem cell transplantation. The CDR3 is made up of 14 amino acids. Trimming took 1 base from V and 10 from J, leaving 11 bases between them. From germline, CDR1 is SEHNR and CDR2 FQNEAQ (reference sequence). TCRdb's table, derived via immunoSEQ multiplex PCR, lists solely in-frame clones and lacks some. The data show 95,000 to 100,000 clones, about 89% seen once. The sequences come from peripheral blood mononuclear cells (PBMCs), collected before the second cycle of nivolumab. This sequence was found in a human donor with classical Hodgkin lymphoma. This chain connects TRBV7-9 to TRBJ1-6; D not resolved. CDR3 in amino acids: CASSLDGGISPLHF. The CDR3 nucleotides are TGTGCCAGCAGCTTAGACGGAGGGATCTCACCCCTCCACTTT.